Below are 23 T cell receptor beta chains sequenced from a single sample in a study of blood T cell repertoires in COVID-19. The table came from immunoSEQ multiplex PCR; TCRdb's copy has only in-frame clones and leaves some out. Altogether a few hundred thousand clones are present, 85% to 90% being singletons, with the ten largest covering 1%. Sequenced: PBMCs or T cells enriched from blood (not recorded which). All receptors derive from a woman in her 30s who had been exposed to COVID-19.

The chain employs TRBV18 and TRBJ2-7, with TRBD2 identical over 13 bases. The germline V gene has CDR1 KGHSH and CDR2 LQKENI. V was pared by 3 bases and J by 5 bases, with 1 base of the junction left unmatched. The CDR3 covers 14 residues. The CDR3 loop is CASSPGLAGDEQYF. The CDR3 region has the DNA TGTGCCAGCTCACCCGGACTAGCGGGAGACGAGCAGTACTTC. Complete variable domain (other parts from reference TRBV18 and TRBJ2-7): NAGVMQNPRHLVRRRGQEARLRCSPMKGHSHVYWYRQLPEEGLKFMVYLQKENIIDESGMPKERFSAEFPKEGPSILRIQQVVRGDSAAYFCASSPGLAGDEQYFGPGTRLTVT.

The V gene is TRBV3-1 (or the pseudogene TRBV3-2), the J gene TRBJ1-1; D is undetermined. Germline values: CDR1 LGHDT, CDR2 YNNKEL (reference sequence). Trimming shortened V by 2 bases and J by 3 bases, and 4 bases separated the two germline ends. This CDR3 region has 12 residues. The CDR3 bases are TGTGCCAGCAGCCAATATGACACTGAAGCTTTCTTT. It yields the protein CASSQYDTEAFF.

This sequence joins TRBV18 and TRBJ2-1; a weak D match, TRBD2 (6 bases). The ends were cut back, 5 bases at V and 14 bases at J, with 16 bases in the middle. This CDR3 is 12 amino acids long. Germline CDR1 is KGHSH and CDR2 is LQKENI. The CDR3 loop reads CASSEKEGREFF. As DNA, the CDR3 is TGTGCCAGCTCAGAGAAGGAGGGCCGGGAGTTCTTC. The whole variable domain, remainder taken from reference TRBV18 and TRBJ2-1, is NAGVMQNPRHLVRRRGQEARLRCSPMKGHSHVYWYRQLPEEGLKFMVYLQKENIIDESGMPKERFSAEFPKEGPSILRIQQVVRGDSAAYFCASSEKEGREFFGPGTRLTVL.

About this clone: Other nucleotide sequences from this sample produce the same CDR3. The gene calls are TRBV24-1 and TRBJ2-2; TRBD1 is a possible D gene (6 bases). V lost 5 bases, J lost 1 base, and 7 bases lay in between. Germline-derived CDR1 and CDR2 are KGHDR and SFDVKD. CDR3 size: 14 residues. The CDR3 sequence: CATSGTENTGELFF. The CDR3 bases are TGTGCCACCAGTGGGACAGAGAACACCGGGGAGCTGTTTTTT.

The genes are TRBV6-1 and TRBJ1-2; 8 bases map to TRBD1. CDR3 size: 16 residues. The ends lost 1 base at V and 5 bases at J; junction bases unmatched: 9. From germline, CDR1 is MNHNS and CDR2 SASEGT. CDR3 DNA: TGTGCCAGCAGTGAAGGGACAGGGCAGGGCTTATATGGCTACACCTTC. Protein sequence: CASSEGTGQGLYGYTF.

Notes on this clone: The same CDR3 also results from other DNA sequences found in this sample. The chain has TRBV20-1 and TRBJ2-5; maybe TRBD1 (5 bases). The CDR3 consists of 11 residues. V lost 5 bases to trimming and J lost 5 bases, with 9 bases between them. Germline CDR1 reads DFQATT; CDR2 reads SNEGSKA (reference sequence). The CDR3 sequence is CSAPGWETQYF. CDR3 nucleotides: TGCAGTGCTCCAGGGTGGGAGACCCAGTACTTC.

V and J are TRBV6-5 and TRBJ1-6; D may be TRBD1 (6 bases). Germline V gene sequence: CDR1 MNHEY, CDR2 SVGAGI. The V and J ends lost 7 bases and 13 bases respectively, with 20 bases between them. The CDR3 is made up of 14 amino acids. The CDR3 sequence is CASTAAGVATPLHF. In nucleotides, the CDR3 is TGTGCCAGCACTGCCGCAGGGGTTGCAACTCCCCTCCACTTT.

The V call is TRBV2, the J call TRBJ2-2, with 8 bases fitting TRBD2. CDR3 length equals 16 residues. Losses at the gene ends were 8 bases for V and 6 bases for J; bases not matched to a gene: 14. Germline lookup yields CDR1 SNHLY and CDR2 FYNNEI. This CDR3 reads CASYRGLAGSPGELFF. CDR3 nucleotide sequence: TGTGCCAGCTACAGAGGACTAGCTGGGTCCCCCGGGGAGCTGTTTTTT.

The chain links TRBV7-9 to TRBJ2-5; 12 bases map to TRBD2. CDR3 size: 15 residues. Trimming cost V 5 bases and J 5 bases; bases outside gene matches: 6. In germline, CDR1 is SEHNR, CDR2 FQNEAQ (reference sequence). The CDR3 DNA follows: TGTGCCAGCAGCCCGACTAGCGGGAGCGGGGAGACCCAGTACTTC. Translation gives CASSPTSGSGETQYF.

The rearrangement joins TRBV3-1 (or the pseudogene TRBV3-2) to TRBJ2-5; 9 bases are shared with TRBD2. The ends lost 0 bases at V and 4 bases at J; junction bases unmatched: 6. The CDR3 has 16 amino acids. Germline CDR1 and CDR2: LGHDT and YNNKEL (reference sequence). CDR3: CASSQEGLAGRETQYF. The CDR3 DNA is TGTGCCAGCAGCCAAGAGGGACTAGCTGGGAGAGAGACCCAGTACTTC.

The chain recombines TRBV5-6 with TRBJ2-7, with TRBD1 matching 9 bases. The CDR3 totals 18 residues. With V trimmed by 0 bases and J by 2 bases, 12 bases remained unmatched. Germline V lookup: CDR1 SGHDT, CDR2 YYEEEE. In DNA, the CDR3 is TGTGCCAGCAGCTTGGTTGGTTTCGGACAGGGGATGACCTACGAGCAGTACTTC. Its translation: CASSLVGFGQGMTYEQYF.

The gene calls are TRBV9 and TRBJ1-5; D possibly corresponds to TRBD1 (6 bases). This CDR3 is 15 amino acids long. Germline lookup yields CDR1 SGDLS and CDR2 YYNGEE. Trimming removed 4 bases at V and 3 bases at J, with 14 bases between. CDR3 nucleotide sequence: TGTGCCAGCAGCCCTGAAACAGGGTTCAATCAGCCCCAGCATTTT. This encodes CASSPETGFNQPQHF.

The chain employs TRBV27 and TRBJ2-7, with 12 bases that match TRBD1. The CDR3 spans 15 residues. Germline lookup yields CDR1 MNHEY and CDR2 SMNVEV (reference sequence). Trimming removed 6 bases from V and 4 bases from J; junction bases left unmatched: 7. CDR3 in DNA: TGTGCCAGCAGAGGGACAGGGGGCGCGCTGTACGAGCAGTACTTC. This encodes CASRGTGGALYEQYF.

The count of this clone is one. The chain recombines TRBV6-1 with TRBJ2-5; 7 nucleotides line up with TRBD2. Trimming cost V 1 base and J 2 bases; bases outside gene matches: 10. The germline V gene encodes CDR1 MNHNS and CDR2 SASEGT. The CDR3 has 17 amino acids. CDR3 amino acids: CASSEEDFWGGQETQYF. The CDR3 DNA is TGTGCCAGCAGTGAAGAAGACTTTTGGGGGGGACAAGAGACCCAGTACTTC.

This sequence joins TRBV2 and TRBJ2-7, with D possibly TRBD2 on 6 matching bases. Trimming cost V 3 bases and J 6 bases, with 9 bases left between them. This CDR3 has 12 amino acids. Germline loops: CDR1 SNHLY, CDR2 FYNNEI. The CDR3: CASSEGDSEQYF. In DNA, the CDR3 is TGTGCCAGCAGTGAGGGGGACTCCGAGCAGTACTTC.

This chain uses TRBV6-5 with TRBJ2-7; 8 bases align to TRBD2. CDR3 length: 13 residues. V gave up 8 bases and J gave up 5 bases; unmatched junction bases: 8. The germline gives CDR1 MNHEY, CDR2 SVGAGI. CDR3 protein: CASAGRALDEQYF. CDR3 DNA: TGTGCCAGCGCCGGGAGGGCCCTCGACGAGCAGTACTTC.

V is TRBV29-1 and J is TRBJ2-3; 8 bases match TRBD1. V lost 7 bases to trimming and J lost 6 bases; unmatched junction nucleotides: 9. The length of the CDR3 is 13 residues. CDR1 is SQVTM and CDR2 is ANQGSEA in the germline V gene. The CDR3 coding sequence is TGCAGCGCGAGGACAGGGTGGGGGGATACGCAGTATTTT. Its translation: CSARTGWGDTQYF.

The CDR3 coding sequence is TGCGCCAGCAGCTTGGGGGGAGGCAATCAGCCCCAGCATTTT. Translation gives CASSLGGGNQPQHF. V gene TRBV5-1 combines with J gene TRBJ1-5; D remains unclear. Looked up from germline, CDR1 is SGHRS and CDR2 is YFSETQ. Trimming shortened V by 0 bases and J by 2 bases, and 6 bases separated the two germline ends. The CDR3 runs 14 residues.

The V and J genes are TRBV10-3 and TRBJ1-2, with 8 bases fitting TRBD1. CDR3 length: 15 residues. In germline, CDR1 is ENHRY, CDR2 SYGVKD. Trimming removed 4 bases from V and 4 bases from J; junction bases left unmatched: 8. Here the CDR3 DNA reads TGTGCCATCAGTGGGCCCGGGACAGGCCTCTATGGCTACACCTTC. Protein: CAISGPGTGLYGYTF.

In this sample, this clone turned up once. This sequence joins TRBV12-3 or TRBV12-4 and TRBJ2-7; D gene unclear. V shed 2 bases and J shed 2 bases, with 7 bases lying between them. The length of the CDR3 is 13 residues. CDR3 DNA: TGTGCCAGCAGTTTAAGATCAGCCTACGAGCAGTACTTC. This encodes CASSLRSAYEQYF.

J is TRBJ1-2 and V is TRBV9; 9 nucleotides match TRBD1. J lost 3 bases, V lost 3 bases, and 6 bases had no gene match. CDR1 and CDR2 from the germline V gene are SGDLS and YYNGEE. The CDR3 covers 15 residues. CDR3 DNA sequence: TGTGCCAGCAGCGAAGGGACAGGGATGGACTATGGCTACACCTTC. Translating gives CASSEGTGMDYGYTF.

V gene TRBV11-3 combines with J gene TRBJ2-2, with TRBD2 as a possible D gene (5 bases). V was clipped by 6 bases and J by 5 bases, with 13 bases between them. CDR3 size: 14 residues. Germline V lookup: CDR1 SGHNT, CDR2 YENEEA. The CDR3 loop is CASSRDGVTGELFF. DNA for the CDR3: TGTGCCAGCAGTCGCGACGGGGTGACCGGGGAGCTGTTTTTT.

The rearrangement uses TRBV11-2 and TRBJ2-7; tentatively, D is TRBD2 (6 bases). V lost 6 bases to trimming and J lost 3 bases, with 12 bases between them. Looked up from germline, CDR1 is SGHAT and CDR2 is FQNNGV. CDR3 size: 13 residues. The CDR3 is CASSVTDYYEQYF. In DNA form, the CDR3 reads TGTGCCAGCAGTGTGACGGACTACTACGAGCAGTACTTC.